This T cell receptor (beta chain) was captured by sequencing in a study of regulatory T cells in long-lasting Graves disease. Losses at the gene ends were 2 bases for V and 5 bases for J; bases not matched to a gene: 15. Per germline, CDR1 LGHDT and CDR2 YNNKEL (reference sequence). This CDR3 contains 19 residues. Specified time point: newly diagnosed GD, antithyroid drugs for less than 3 months. Making the TCR library involved RNA that had been extracted from PBMCs. Diagnosis followed American Thyroid Association guidelines for Graves' disease. TCR beta libraries were built with iRepertoire HTBI primers and Arm-PCR of CDR3 regions. TCRdb re-derived calls from the multiplex PCR reads in MiXCR, one entry per CDR3 protein. Of roughly 610,000 distinct CDR3 sequences in the sample, roughly 15% were seen once. Points on this clonotype: What it binds is unknown.

Study findings and constraints: Persistent disease was associated with favored TRBV28 usage and with favored use of TRBJ1-2 and TRBJ2-5.

The same specimen was also included in a second study, on T cells in Graves' hyperthyroidism and ophthalmopathy. That report notes: Most clonotypes expanded in the thyroid (above 0.001) were also present in blood.

The chain has TRBV3-1 and TRBJ1-4, with 9 bases aligning to TRBD1. The TCR sequence derives from a woman in her 30s with Graves disease. The specimen was peripheral blood mononuclear cells (PBMCs), collected at new diagnosis, from a patient treated with antithyroid drugs. DNA for the CDR3: TGTGCCAGCAGCCAACCAATACTTCCGGGACAGGGCCTGAATGAAAAACTGTTTTTT. This sequence encodes CASSQPILPGQGLNEKLFF. Based on the CDR3 plus reference TRBV3-1 and TRBJ1-4, the full variable domain is DTAVSQTPKYLVTQMGNDKSIKCEQNLGHDTMYWYKQDSKKFLKIMFSYNNKELIINETVPNRFSPKSPDKAHLNLHINSLELGDSAVYFCASSQPILPGQGLNEKLFFGSGTQLSVL.